One sample yielded the 19 T cell receptor beta chains listed below, sequenced in a study of blood T cells in healthy people across ages. A second roughly 7 to 12 cycle PCR used barcoded and J-beta primers. TCRdb ran MiXCR on the 5' RACE reads and lists one entry per CDR3 protein. The table includes 850,000 to 1,100,000 distinct CDR3 sequences, more than 30% detected once. The sequenced sample consisted of blood. The receptor set was obtained from a young man in good health.

V is TRBV11-2 and J is TRBJ1-1; no clear D. This CDR3 contains 16 residues. Looked up from germline, CDR1 is SGHAT and CDR2 is FQNNGV. The V and J ends lost 4 bases and 5 bases respectively, with 20 bases between them. As DNA, the CDR3 is TGTGCCAGCAGCTCTGGGGTGCTGGGGAGAACGACTGAAGCTTTCTTT. Residues: CASSSGVLGRTTEAFF.

The sample holds a few counts of this clonotype. The chain carries TRBV20-1 and TRBJ2-7, with D possibly being TRBD1 (5 bases). Trimming pared 3 bases from V and 6 bases from J, leaving 15 bases between. The CDR3 extends over 13 amino acids. Per germline, CDR1 DFQATT and CDR2 SNEGSKA (reference sequence). CDR3 nucleotides: TGCAGTGCTAGGGACATATCCCCCTTCGAGCAGTACTTC. The encoded protein is CSARDISPFEQYF.

The genes are TRBV2 and TRBJ2-5; TRBD1 matches 12 bases. Trimming took 1 base from V and 11 from J; bases not matched to a gene: 23. Per germline, CDR1 SNHLY and CDR2 FYNNEI. The CDR3 runs to 20 residues. In DNA, the CDR3 is TGTGCCAGCAGTGAAGTACCAACCGGCTTAGGGACAGGGGGCCTGAATGAGCAGTACTTC. It is translated as CASSEVPTGLGTGGLNEQYF.

V and J are TRBV7-2 and TRBJ2-1; 10 nucleotides align to TRBD2. TRBJ2-7 explains the end of the DNA better; the J call may be wrong. This CDR3 comprises 18 residues. Germline-derived CDR1 and CDR2 are SGHTA and FQGNSA. Here the CDR3 DNA reads TGTGCCAGCAGCTTGAGGACTAGCGGACTTAACTTTAACAATGAGCAGTACTTC. This codes for CASSLRTSGLNFNNEQYF.

This clonotype has a single count. An end of the junction does not agree with germline; a read error may underlie this. The chain employs TRBV7-2 and TRBJ1-4; no definite D call. Germline CDR1 is SGHTA and CDR2 is FQGNSA. The CDR3 runs 14 residues. CDR3 in DNA: TGTGCCAGCAACTTAGAGGCAGATAATGAAAAACTGTTTTTT. Its translation: CASNLEADNEKLFF.

On this clonotype: It may be a read error: a sequence one base away is much more abundant. The V gene is TRBV12-3 or TRBV12-4, the J gene TRBJ2-1, with TRBD2 identical over 11 bases. With the DNA end fitting TRBJ2-7 better, the J assignment may be wrong. There are 14 residues in the CDR3. The CDR3, as DNA: TGTGCCAGCTTTAGCGGGGGGGCTGGGAATGAGCAGTACTTC. It codes for CASFSGGAGNEQYF.

The V and J genes are TRBV4-2 and TRBJ2-5; D possibly corresponds to TRBD2 (6 bases). Trimming pared 1 base from V and 1 base from J, leaving 13 bases between. The CDR3 length is 16 residues. CDR1 LGHNA and CDR2 YNFKEQ come from the germline V gene. The CDR3 protein is CASSQGIADPQETQYF. Here the CDR3 DNA reads TGTGCCAGCAGCCAAGGGATAGCGGACCCCCAAGAGACCCAGTACTTC.

This chain connects TRBV6-5 to TRBJ1-2, with TRBD1 matching over 7 bases. This CDR3 contains 14 residues. Germline values: CDR1 MNHEY, CDR2 SVGAGI. The V segment lost 6 bases and the J segment 1 base; nucleotides outside the gene matches: 5. For the CDR3, the DNA is TGTGCCAGCAGCTCGGACAGGCGTAACTATGGCTACACCTTC. Translated: CASSSDRRNYGYTF.

The chain has TRBV4-3 and TRBJ1-1; 9 bases are a match to TRBD1. The CDR3 spans 16 residues. The ends lost 3 bases at V and 1 base at J; junction bases unmatched: 6. Germline CDR1 LGHNA, CDR2 YSLEER. DNA of the CDR3: TGCGCCAGCAGCCAGGGACCGGGACAGGGGAACACTGAAGCTTTCTTT. Translated, it gives CASSQGPGQGNTEAFF.

The chain recombines TRBV5-4 with TRBJ2-1, with 7 bases aligning to TRBD2. Germline assignment: CDR1 SGHNT and CDR2 YYREEE (reference sequence). Trimming took 0 bases from V and 4 from J; bases not matched to a gene: 7. This CDR3 region has 16 residues. The CDR3 spells CASSLAGPREYNEQFF. The CDR3 DNA reads TGTGCCAGCAGCTTGGCCGGGCCGCGGGAGTACAATGAGCAGTTCTTC.

A note on this clonotype: This sequence may be a read error, since a much larger clone differs from it by one base. The CDR3 carries no conserved terminal phenylalanine or tryptophan, so it likely arises from a read error. The chain recombines TRBV7-9 with TRBJ2-3, with 12 bases identical to TRBD2. The germline V gene encodes CDR1 SEHNR and CDR2 FQNEAQ (reference sequence). The CDR3 is made up of 17 amino acids. Trimming cost V 2 bases and J 2 bases; bases outside gene matches: 5. The CDR3 loop is CASSLRTSGETTDTQYL. CDR3 bases: TGTGCCAGCAGCTTAAGGACTAGCGGGGAGACCACAGATACGCAGTATTTG.

V usage is TRBV20-1 and J usage is TRBJ2-7; D gene unclear. This CDR3 has 14 amino acids. V dropped 0 bases and J dropped 2 bases, with 11 bases sitting between them. CDR1 and CDR2 (germline): DFQATT, SNEGSKA (reference sequence). The CDR3 region has the DNA TGCAGTGCTAGAGATTATGGCAGCACCTACGAGCAGTACTTC. Encoded protein: CSARDYGSTYEQYF.

This chain connects TRBV10-3 to TRBJ1-6, with 7 bases identical to TRBD1. The germline V gene encodes CDR1 ENHRY and CDR2 SYGVKD. The ends lost 5 bases at V and 9 bases at J; junction bases unmatched: 7. The CDR3 length is 14 residues. This CDR3 reads CAISSRDRLSPLHF. The CDR3 DNA is TGTGCCATCAGTAGCCGGGACAGACTTTCACCCCTCCACTTT.

A few counts support this clonotype. The rearrangement uses TRBV29-1 and TRBJ1-1; D gene uncertain. V was cut by 0 bases and J by 0 bases, with 11 bases left in between. The CDR3 is made up of 15 amino acids. Germline V gene lookup returns CDR1 SQVTM and CDR2 ANQGSEA. CDR3 coding DNA: TGCAGCGTTGAAGATGGCCTTTATATGAACACTGAAGCTTTCTTT. It is translated as CSVEDGLYMNTEAFF.

In its sample, this clonotype was seen many times. CDR3 residues: CASSPGNSYNEQFF. DNA for the CDR3: TGTGCCAGCAGTCCCGGGAACTCCTACAATGAGCAGTTCTTC. This chain uses TRBV6-5 with TRBJ2-1; D is perhaps TRBD2 (5 bases). CDR3 length: 14 amino acids. Looked up from germline, CDR1 is MNHEY and CDR2 is SVGAGI. Trimming left V 5 bases short and J 0 bases short, with 8 bases between.

The rearrangement uses TRBV11-2 and TRBJ2-1; a weak D match, TRBD2 (7 bases). Trimming removed 0 bases at V and 4 bases at J, with 16 bases between. CDR1 and CDR2 (germline): SGHAT, FQNNGV. CDR3 length: 17 amino acids. CDR3 protein: CASSLDGGGESYNEQFF. The DNA for the CDR3 is TGTGCCAGCAGCTTAGATGGGGGGGGCGAATCGTACAATGAGCAGTTCTTC.

The chain links TRBV5-1 to TRBJ2-5; TRBD1 agrees at 8 bases. This CDR3 region has 16 residues. The V gene end was trimmed by 1 base and the J gene end by 11 bases; junction bases not matched to a gene: 16. Germline values: CDR1 SGHRS, CDR2 YFSETQ. The chain's CDR3 is CASSLKATGVGNEQYF. The CDR3, as DNA: TGCGCCAGCAGCTTGAAAGCGACAGGGGTGGGCAATGAGCAGTACTTC. The whole variable domain, filled in from reference TRBV5-1 and TRBJ2-5, reads KAGVTQTPRYLIKTRGQQVTLSCSPISGHRSVSWYQQTPGQGLQFLFEYFSETQRNKGNFPGRFSGRQFSNSRSEMNVSTLELGDSALYLCASSLKATGVGNEQYFGPGTRLLVL.

This clonotype is deemed medium-sized. The chain couples TRBV20-1 to TRBJ1-1; D call uncertain. V was clipped by 3 bases and J by 0 bases, with 11 bases between them. The CDR3 is 14 amino acids. Per germline, CDR1 DFQATT and CDR2 SNEGSKA (reference sequence). This CDR3 is CSASGGILNTEAFF. DNA of the CDR3: TGCAGTGCTAGCGGCGGGATATTGAACACTGAAGCTTTCTTT.

This clonotype has only a few counts. The chain joins TRBV4-2 to TRBJ2-1, with D possibly TRBD2 on 7 matching bases. CDR3 length: 18 amino acids. V lost 1 base, J lost 2 bases, and 18 bases lay in between. The germline V gene has CDR1 LGHNA and CDR2 YNFKEQ. The CDR3 loop reads CASSQGYRGAYPYNEQFF. DNA of the CDR3: TGTGCCAGCAGCCAAGGATACCGGGGGGCCTACCCCTACAATGAGCAGTTCTTC.